The present entry profiles one T cell receptor beta chain with its context. The germline gives CDR1 DFQATT, CDR2 SNEGSKA (reference sequence). V lost 3 bases, J lost 2 bases, and 4 bases stayed unmatched. The CDR3 runs to 14 residues. This sample was taken from a study of blood T cell repertoires in COVID-19. Study summary: Sources were T cells, B-cell-depleted T cells, or PBMCs; the material itself was cDNA or gDNA.

Per the study methods: Amplification of reference gene primers was used by the study to estimate nucleated cell counts. Sequencing used immunoSEQ multiplex PCR; TCRdb keeps in-frame clones, though not all of them. The V and J calls and clone size come from that table; D and trimming were worked out from the DNA. The sample consists of about 150,000 clones, roughly four fifths of them appearing once. Seattle enrolled patients during active infection and tracked them longitudinally. This TCR came from a woman aged 60-70 years with COVID-19, enrolled during active disease. Sequenced material: peripheral blood. The chain carries TRBV20-1 and TRBJ2-4; 7 bases fit TRBD1. CDR3 nucleotide sequence: TGCAGTGCTAGTGGACAGGCCCCCAAAAACATTCAGTACTTC. Translating gives CSASGQAPKNIQYF.